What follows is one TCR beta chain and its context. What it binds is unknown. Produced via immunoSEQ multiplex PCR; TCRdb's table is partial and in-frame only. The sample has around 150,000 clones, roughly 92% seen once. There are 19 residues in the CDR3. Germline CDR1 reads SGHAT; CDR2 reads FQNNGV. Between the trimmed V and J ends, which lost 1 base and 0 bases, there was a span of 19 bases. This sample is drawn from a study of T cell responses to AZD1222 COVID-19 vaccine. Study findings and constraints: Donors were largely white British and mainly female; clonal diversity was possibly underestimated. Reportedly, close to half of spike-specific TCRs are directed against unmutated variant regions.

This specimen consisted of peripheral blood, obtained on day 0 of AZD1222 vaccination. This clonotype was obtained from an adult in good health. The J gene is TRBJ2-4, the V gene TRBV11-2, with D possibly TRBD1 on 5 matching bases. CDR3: CASSLVPRGPLIAKNIQYF. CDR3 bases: TGTGCCAGCAGCTTAGTTCCTAGGGGTCCACTAATAGCCAAAAACATTCAGTACTTC.